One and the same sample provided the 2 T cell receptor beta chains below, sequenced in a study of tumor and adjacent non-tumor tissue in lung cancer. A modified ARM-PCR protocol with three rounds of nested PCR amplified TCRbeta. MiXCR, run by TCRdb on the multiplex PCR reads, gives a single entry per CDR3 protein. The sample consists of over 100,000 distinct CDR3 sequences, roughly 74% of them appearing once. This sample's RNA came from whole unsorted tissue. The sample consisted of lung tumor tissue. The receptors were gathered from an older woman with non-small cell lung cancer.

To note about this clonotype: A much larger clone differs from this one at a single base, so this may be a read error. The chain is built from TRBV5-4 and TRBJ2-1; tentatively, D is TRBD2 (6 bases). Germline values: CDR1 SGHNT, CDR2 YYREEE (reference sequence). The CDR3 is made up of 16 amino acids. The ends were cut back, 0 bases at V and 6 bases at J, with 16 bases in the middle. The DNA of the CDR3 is TGTGCCAGCAGCTTGGGACCTTTTGACGGGGGCAATGAGCAGTTCTTC. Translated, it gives CASSLGPFDGGNEQFF.

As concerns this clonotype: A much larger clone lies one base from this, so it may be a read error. The CDR3 protein is CASSGGQRVTAELFF. In nucleotides, the CDR3 is TGTGCCAGCAGCGGCGGACAACGAGTCACCGCGGAGCTGTTTTTT. The genes are TRBV5-4 and TRBJ2-2; TRBD1 might be the D (5 bases). The CDR3 is made up of 15 amino acids. Germline V lookup: CDR1 SGHNT, CDR2 YYREEE (reference sequence).